This T cell receptor beta chain stems from a study of beta chain features in type 1 diabetes. Points from the study as a whole: In the patient group, naive, central memory and Treg TCRB repertoires seemed more alike than in the healthy donor group. VDJ junctions from patients with type 1 diabetes contained fewer insertions and more deletions.

On this clone itself: Antigen unknown.

The CDR3 is 15 residues long. Germline CDR1 is MGHDK and CDR2 is SYGVNS. Between the trimmed V and J ends, which lost 4 bases and 6 bases, there was a span of 18 bases. Naive, central memory, regulatory and stem cell-like memory cells within the CD4+ compartment were sorted using CD45RO/CCR7/CD25/CD127/CD95/CD27. Expressed TCRB transcripts were sequenced because the isolated RNA had all been reverse transcribed beforehand. TCRdb's table, derived via immunoSEQ multiplex PCR, lists solely in-frame clones and lacks some. The data contain fewer than 650,000 clones, around a sixth of them singletons. The chain employs TRBV25-1 and TRBJ1-2; D gene uncertain. The sequencing sample was made of naive CD4+ T cells from blood. The sequence derives from a man between 18 and 29 years old in good health. The DNA for the CDR3 is TGTGCCAGCAGTGCTTCAGGAACCCTGACTCATGGCTACACCTTC. Translating it yields CASSASGTLTHGYTF.